This T cell receptor (beta chain) was documented in a study of shared clonotypes between healthy human individuals. A deep-level run was used for the assay. TCRdb keeps only in-frame clones here, not all; method: immunoSEQ multiplex PCR. The sample has roughly 1,500,000 clones, 95% to 99% seen once; the top ten hold about 0.4%. Germline values: CDR1 SGDLS, CDR2 YYNGEE. The V end was cut by 0 bases, the J end by 2 bases, with 28 bases between. The length of the CDR3 is 21 residues. This chain uses TRBV9 with TRBJ2-3; maybe TRBD1 (5 bases). The specimen was naive CD4+ T cells sorted from blood. Sample subset: CD45RA+ positively selected. This TCR derives from a young man in good health. The CDR3 loop is CASSVEGLGPSDLGHTDTQYF. The CDR3 nucleotides are TGTGCCAGCAGCGTAGAGGGGTTGGGCCCGTCAGACCTGGGGCACACAGATACGCAGTATTTT.